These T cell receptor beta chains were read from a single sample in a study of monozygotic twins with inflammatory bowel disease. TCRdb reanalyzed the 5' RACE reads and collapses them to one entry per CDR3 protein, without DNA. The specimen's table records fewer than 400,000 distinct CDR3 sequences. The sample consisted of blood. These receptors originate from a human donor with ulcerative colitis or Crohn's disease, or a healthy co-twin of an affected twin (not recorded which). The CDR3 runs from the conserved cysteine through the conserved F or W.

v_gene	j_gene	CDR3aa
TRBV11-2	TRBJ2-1	CASSLMAGAGEQFF
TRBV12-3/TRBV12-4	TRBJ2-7	CASRTGNSYEQYF
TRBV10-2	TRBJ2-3	CASSDAGTPDTQYF
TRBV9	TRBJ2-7	CASSVGSSAPYEQYF
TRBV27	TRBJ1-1	CASRGATGRMNTEAFF
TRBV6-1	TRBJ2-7	CASRPDMGTFYEQYF
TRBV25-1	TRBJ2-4	CASSAHKGDIQYF
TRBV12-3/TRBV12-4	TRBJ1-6	CASSSELEGPSPLHF
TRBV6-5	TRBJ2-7	CASSYSFRALYEQYF
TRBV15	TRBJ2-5	CATSRESAGGETQYF
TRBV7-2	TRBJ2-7	CASSRGGIGSYEQYF
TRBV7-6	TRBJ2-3	CASSLEQGIGQYF
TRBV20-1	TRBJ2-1	CSASRDSYNEQFF
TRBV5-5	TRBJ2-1	CASSFLDPLAYNEQFF
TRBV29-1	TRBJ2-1	CSVYSTGAEQFF
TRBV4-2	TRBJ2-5	CASSQRGQGQETQYF
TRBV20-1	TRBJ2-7	CSARLPGASHEQYF
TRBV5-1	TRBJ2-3	CASTRGGPTDTQYF
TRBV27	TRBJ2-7	CASRFIAGGSYEQYF
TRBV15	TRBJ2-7	CATSREGSVYEQYF
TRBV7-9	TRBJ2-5	CASSLAASGYQETQYF
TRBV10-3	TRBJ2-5	CAISEVGGRETQYF
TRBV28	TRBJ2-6	CASSFATGPSGANVLTF
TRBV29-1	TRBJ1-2	CSVESQTGGYGYTF
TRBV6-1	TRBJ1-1	CASNRQGARDTEAFF
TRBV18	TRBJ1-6	CASSPSSGGNSPLHF
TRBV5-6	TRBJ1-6	CASHHQPLAAAFKATSNSPLHF
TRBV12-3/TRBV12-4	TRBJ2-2	CASRRAGGTGELFF
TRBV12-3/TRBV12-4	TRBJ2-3	CASTAVSTDTQYF
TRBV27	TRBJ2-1	CASSFPPHLNEQFF
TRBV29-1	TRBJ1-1	CSVPRRENTEAFF
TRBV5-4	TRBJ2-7	CASRQTDSYEQYF
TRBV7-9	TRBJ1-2	CASSLRSADYGYTF
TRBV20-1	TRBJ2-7	CSAGLAGTYEQYF
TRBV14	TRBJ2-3	CASSYTDTQYF
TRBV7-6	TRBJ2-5	CASSLNTGGPQYF
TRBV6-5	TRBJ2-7	CASSYSLAYEQYF
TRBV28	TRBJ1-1	CASSRQGWNTEAFF
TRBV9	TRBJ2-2	CASSAHGELFF
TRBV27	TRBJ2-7	CASSLSGFRDEQYF
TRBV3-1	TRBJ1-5	CASSQGSHQPQHF
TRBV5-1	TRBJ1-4	CASSFTGSANEKLFF
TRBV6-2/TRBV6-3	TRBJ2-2	CASSYKTKRGGLTGELFF